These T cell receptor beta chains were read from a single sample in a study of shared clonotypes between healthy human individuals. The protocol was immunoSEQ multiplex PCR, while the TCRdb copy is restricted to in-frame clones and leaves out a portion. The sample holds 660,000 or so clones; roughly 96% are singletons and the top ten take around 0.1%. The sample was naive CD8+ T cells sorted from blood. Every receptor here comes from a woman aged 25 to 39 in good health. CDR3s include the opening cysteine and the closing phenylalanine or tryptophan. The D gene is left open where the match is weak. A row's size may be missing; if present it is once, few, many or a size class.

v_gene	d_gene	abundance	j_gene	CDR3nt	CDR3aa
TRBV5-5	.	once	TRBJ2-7	TGTGCCAGCAGCCCAGGGACGGGGAGCTCCTACGAGCAGTACTTC	CASSPGTGSSYEQYF
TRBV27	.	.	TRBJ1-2	TGTGCCAGCAGTTTACGAGGGAACTATGGCTACACCTTC	CASSLRGNYGYTF
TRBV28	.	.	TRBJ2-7	TGTGCCACGGGACGCGGGGCGGGATACGAGCAGTACTTC	CATGRGAGYEQYF
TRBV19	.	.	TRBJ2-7	TGTGCCAGTAGTATAGTGCACGGGGAAACCTCCTACGAGCAGTACTTC	CASSIVHGETSYEQYF
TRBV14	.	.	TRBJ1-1	TGTGCCAGCAGCCAAAGGGGGGGCACTGAAGCTTTCTTT	CASSQRGGTEAFF
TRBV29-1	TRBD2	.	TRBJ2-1	TGCAGCGTTGAAGGGCTAGCGGATGTTCACAATGAGCAGTTCTTC	CSVEGLADVHNEQFF
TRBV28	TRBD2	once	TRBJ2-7	TGTGCCAGCAGTTTATATAGGACTAGTGGCGAGCAGTACTTC	CASSLYRTSGEQYF
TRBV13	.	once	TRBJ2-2	TGTGCCAGCAGCTACGGACGGGGCACCGGGGAGCTGTTTTTT	CASSYGRGTGELFF
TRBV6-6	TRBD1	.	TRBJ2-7	TGTGCCAGCAGATACAGGGGGTACGACGAGCAGTACTTC	CASRYRGYDEQYF
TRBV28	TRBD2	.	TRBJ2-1	TGTGCCAGCAGTTTAAGGCTAGCGGCTCGGTATGAGCAGTTCTTC	CASSLRLAARYEQFF
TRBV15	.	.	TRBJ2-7	TGTGCCACCACCGAGGGAGTAGGAGTCTCCTACGAGCAGTACTTC	CATTEGVGVSYEQYF
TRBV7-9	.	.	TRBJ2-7	TGTGCCAGCGACTCCCCGGAGTTGTACGAGCAGTACTTC	CASDSPELYEQYF
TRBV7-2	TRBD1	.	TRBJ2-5	TGTGCCAGCAGCCCTCACGGGACAGGGGGCCGAGAGACCCAGTACTTC	CASSPHGTGGRETQYF
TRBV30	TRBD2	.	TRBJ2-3	TGTGCCTGGAGGGGCGCGGGAGGGAGCACAGATACGCAGTATTTT	CAWRGAGGSTDTQYF
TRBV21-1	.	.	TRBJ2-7	TGTGCCAGCAGTACCACCGGGAGAGGCGACGAGCAGTACTTC	CASSTTGRGDEQYF
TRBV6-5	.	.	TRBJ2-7	TGTGCCAGCAGTTCTTTCAGCGGGCCCGCCTACGAGCAGTACTTC	CASSSFSGPAYEQYF
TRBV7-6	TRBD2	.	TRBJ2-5	TGTGCCAGCAGCCCGGACCTTCCGGGACTAGCGGGAGGGGGATCGGGTGAGACCCAGTACTTC	CASSPDLPGLAGGGSGETQYF
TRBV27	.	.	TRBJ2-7	TGTGCCAGCAGTTTGGAGCGGGACAGACTCTACGAGCAGTACTTC	CASSLERDRLYEQYF
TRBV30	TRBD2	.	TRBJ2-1	TGTGCCTGGCAGAATAGCGGGAGTAGAGTCTATGAGCAGTTCTTC	CAWQNSGSRVYEQFF
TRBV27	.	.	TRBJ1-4	TGTGCCAGCAGTCACAGCGGGGAAAAACTGTTTTTT	CASSHSGEKLFF
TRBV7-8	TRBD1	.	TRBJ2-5	TGTGCCAGCAGCTTAGGGTTCCCGGCAGGGGGACCTCCGGACTTC	CASSLGFPAGGPPDF
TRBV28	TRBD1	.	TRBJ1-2	TGTGCCAGCAGCCTACAGGGGGCGCGGGGCTACACCTTC	CASSLQGARGYTF
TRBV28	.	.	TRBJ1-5	TGTGCCAGCAGTTTGGAGGGGGGACGGCGCAATCAGCCCCAGCATTTT	CASSLEGGRRNQPQHF
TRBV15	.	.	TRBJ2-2	TGTGCCACCAGGGCTTTGACGGCCGGGGAGCTGTTTTTT	CATRALTAGELFF
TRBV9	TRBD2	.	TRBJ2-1	TGTGCCAGCAGCGTAGACGGCAGCGGGGCTGGTGAGCAGTTCTTC	CASSVDGSGAGEQFF
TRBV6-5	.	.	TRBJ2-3	TGTGCCAGCAGTTACTCGGGGGGGGCAAGCACAGATACGCAGTATTTT	CASSYSGGASTDTQYF
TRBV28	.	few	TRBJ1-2	TGTGCCAGCAGTTCCTACTATGGCTACACCTTC	CASSSYYGYTF
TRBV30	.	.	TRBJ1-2	TGTGCCTGGAGAGGGGCCAAAACTAACTATGGCTACACCTTC	CAWRGAKTNYGYTF
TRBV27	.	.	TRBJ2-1	TGTGCCAGCAGTTTCCAGGGCTTGATGTTCTTC	CASSFQGLMFF
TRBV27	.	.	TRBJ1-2	TGTGCCAGCAGTTTACTGCGTGGGGACGGCTACACCTTC	CASSLLRGDGYTF
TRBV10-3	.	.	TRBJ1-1	TGTGCCATCAGTGAACAGGGAGAGCTTACCATGAACACTGAAGCTTTCTTT	CAISEQGELTMNTEAFF
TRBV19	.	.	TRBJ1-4	TGTGCCAGTAGTATAGGACTTGGACTTATCGCAACTAATGAAAAACTGTTTTTT	CASSIGLGLIATNEKLFF
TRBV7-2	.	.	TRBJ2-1	TGTGCCAGCAGTCCGGTGGCGGGACAACACAATGAGCAGTTCTTC	CASSPVAGQHNEQFF
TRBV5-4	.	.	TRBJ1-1	TGTGCCAGCAGCCTGGGACAAACGAACACTGAAGCTTTCTTT	CASSLGQTNTEAFF
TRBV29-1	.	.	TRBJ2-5	TGCAGCGTTGAAGGGCAACATTCAGGGACCCAGTACTTC	CSVEGQHSGTQYF
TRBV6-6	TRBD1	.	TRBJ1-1	TGTGCCAGCAGTTACTCGGTTGGACAGGTGAACACTGAAGCTTTCTTT	CASSYSVGQVNTEAFF
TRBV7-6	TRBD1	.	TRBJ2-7	TGTGCCAGCAGCCCCCGACAGGGGGTTAACTACGAGCAGTACTTC	CASSPRQGVNYEQYF
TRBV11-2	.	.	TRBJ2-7	TGTGCCAGCAGCTTAGTAGGCGGCGCTCCCTACGAGCAGTACTTC	CASSLVGGAPYEQYF
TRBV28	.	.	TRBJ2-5	TGTGCCAGCACCTCGGGAAGGGAGACCCAGTACTTC	CASTSGRETQYF
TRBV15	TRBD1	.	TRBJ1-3	TGTGCCACCAGCAGAGATCGGGGCAGGGGGTCTGGAAACACCATATATTTT	CATSRDRGRGSGNTIYF
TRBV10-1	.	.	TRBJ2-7	TGCGCCAGCAGTCCAACAGGCTACGAGCAGTACTTC	CASSPTGYEQYF
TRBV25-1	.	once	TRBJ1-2	TGTGCCAGCAGTGAATATAGCGGGGGCCCTGATGGCTACACCTTC	CASSEYSGGPDGYTF
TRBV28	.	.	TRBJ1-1	TGTGCCATGCGCCCACTTACAGGGATGGGGATGAACACTGAAGCTTTCTTT	CAMRPLTGMGMNTEAFF
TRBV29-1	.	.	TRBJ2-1	TGCAGCGTTGATCCCGGGATTTACAATGAGCAGTTCTTC	CSVDPGIYNEQFF
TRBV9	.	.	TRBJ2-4	TGTGCCAGCAGCGTAGGGGACGGGCTGGCCGAAGCGGGAAACATTCAGTACTTC	CASSVGDGLAEAGNIQYF
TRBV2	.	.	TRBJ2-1	TGTGCCAGCAGTGATTACAATGAGCAGTTCTTC	CASSDYNEQFF
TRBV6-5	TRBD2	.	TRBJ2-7	TGTGCCAGCAGTTACTCGTTTGCGGGAGACGAGCAGTACTTC	CASSYSFAGDEQYF
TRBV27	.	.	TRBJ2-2	TGTGCCAGCAGTGGACTGAGCGCCGGGGAGCTGTTTTTT	CASSGLSAGELFF
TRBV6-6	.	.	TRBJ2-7	TGTGCCAGCAGCAGAATTCAGGAGATCTCCTACGAGCAGTACTTC	CASSRIQEISYEQYF
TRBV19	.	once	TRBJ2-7	TGTGCCAGTAGAGGGCCCGGGGAATACGAGCAGTACTTC	CASRGPGEYEQYF